The rows below give T cell receptor beta chains drawn from one sample of a study of long-term antiretroviral therapy in people with HIV. The assay was immunoSEQ multiplex PCR, and TCRdb's table has in-frame clones only and misses some. Among under 30,000 clones, more than 85% were seen once, and the ten largest hold 2.5% to 3.5%. The specimen was unsorted PBMCs, collected 5.3 years after starting antiretroviral therapy. These receptors all come from a man aged 50-60 years with HIV. CDR3s include the opening cysteine and the closing phenylalanine or tryptophan. Some rows have no size entry. The others give once, few or many, or a class for an expanded clone.

j_call clone_size v_call cdr3_aa
TRBJ2-5 NA TRBV5-6 CASRPGRGHEETQYF
TRBJ2-2 NA TRBV10-3 CAISEPLSRSGTGELFF
TRBJ2-7 NA TRBV18 CASSPGPSGIYEQYF
TRBJ1-2 NA TRBV6-6 CASRARQGANYGYTF
TRBJ2-1 NA TRBV12-5 CASGYETGTGLGDEQFF
TRBJ2-3 NA TRBV6-1 CASSPGTTSTDTQYF
TRBJ1-5 few TRBV6-1 CASSGQSSNQPQHF
TRBJ1-1 NA TRBV4-1 CASSQGLQPSDKAFF
TRBJ1-6 NA TRBV5-8 CASSWWNSPLHF
TRBJ1-1 NA TRBV29-1 CSVEKGLNTEAFF
TRBJ2-1 once TRBV12-5 CASALPQSSYNEQFF
TRBJ2-3 NA TRBV7-2 CASSSLGAATDTQYF
TRBJ1-1 NA TRBV5-1 CASSFGDRVNTEAFF
TRBJ1-6 NA TRBV18 CASSPTRSSYNSPLHF
TRBJ1-1 once TRBV6-5 CASSLDSNTEAFF
TRBJ2-7 NA TRBV28 CASSFQTSGGAYEQYF
TRBJ1-2 NA TRBV6-5 CASRPPGGLNYGYTF
TRBJ2-1 NA TRBV6-5 CASSYSKAARRYEQFF
TRBJ2-7 once TRBV10-3 CAISDRADEQYF
TRBJ2-2 once TRBV6-1 CASKRDTSNTGELFF
TRBJ2-4 NA TRBV11-2 CASSLAGMLNIQYF
TRBJ2-1 NA TRBV28 CASSPRLEQFF
TRBJ1-4 NA TRBV7-2 CASNDGDEKLFF
TRBJ2-1 NA TRBV4-1 CASSQDSTTGYNEQFF
TRBJ2-2 NA TRBV5-1 CASSLDSTGELFF
TRBJ2-2 NA TRBV10-3 CAIRQLAGNTGELFF
TRBJ2-1 NA TRBV19 CASSMASGGLTSYNEQFF
TRBJ1-5 NA TRBV28 CASSSGGSGQPQHF
TRBJ1-4 NA TRBV5-1 CASSLSGTDEKLFF
TRBJ1-2 NA TRBV19 CASTHHRGDGYTF
TRBJ2-1 NA TRBV5-6 CASSFGQGRGNEQFF
TRBJ2-7 NA TRBV6-1 CASSELGSPYEQYF
TRBJ2-7 NA TRBV10-2 CASSPGFYEQYF
TRBJ2-6 NA TRBV2 CASSEANHQGTGSGANVLTF
NA NA TRBV2 CASSEALRLAGAYEQYF
TRBJ2-7 NA TRBV12-2 CASRLVGGMNRGFNEQYF
TRBJ2-3 NA TRBV9 CASSAVWADTQYF
TRBJ1-4 NA TRBV5-6 CASSARGLDEKLFF
TRBJ1-6 once TRBV27 CASSLSSLNSPLHF
TRBJ2-2 NA TRBV7-9 CASSLGQANTGELFF
TRBJ2-7 NA TRBV6-5 CASSPWAEGNEQYF
TRBJ1-2 NA TRBV5-1 CASSLDAANYGYTF
TRBJ2-2 NA TRBV7-2 CASSLEPANTGELFF
TRBJ2-1 NA TRBV30 CAWGLAGGTNEQFF
TRBJ1-5 NA TRBV7-3 CASSNDRVYSNQPQHF
TRBJ2-3 once TRBV7-2 CASSPGLAGDTSTDTQYF
TRBJ2-1 NA TRBV5-1 CASSLRGGEYNEQFF
TRBJ2-7 NA TRBV5-1 CASSLYTEQGEQYF
TRBJ1-4 NA TRBV28 CASSYWEKLFF